The sample holds a few counts of the clone carrying this T cell receptor beta chain. Its antigen is not identified. The sample belongs to a study of T cells in Graves' hyperthyroidism and ophthalmopathy. Across the whole study: Peripheral blood was collected at initial diagnosis, before any treatment.

V shed 3 bases and J shed 0 bases, with 12 bases lying between them. Germline V gene data show CDR1 as KGHSH and CDR2 as LQKENI. The CDR3 spans 16 residues. Patients were excluded for uncontrolled infection, other autoimmune disease, pregnancy or lactation. Diagnosis rested on symptoms, serum thyroxine and TRAb, thyroid ultrasound, and orbital computed tomography. Amplified TCR beta CDR3 regions derived from RNA transcripts. HTBI primers drove first-round RT-PCR of the TCR CDR3. TCRdb itself ran the multiplex PCR reads through MiXCR, one entry per CDR3 protein. This sample has 600,000 to 900,000 distinct CDR3 sequences; roughly 15% occur once, and the top ten carry approximately 8%. General observations from the study: Appearing also in blood were most of the thyroid clonotypes expanded above 0.001.

This receptor was obtained from a man aged 18 to 30 with Graves' hyperthyroidism. Sequenced input: blood. The V and J genes are TRBV18 and TRBJ2-1; D possibly uses TRBD1 or TRBD2 (5 bases each). CDR3 region: CASSPKGGGSYNEQFF. The CDR3 region has the DNA TGTGCCAGCTCACCTAAGGGTGGGGGCTCCTACAATGAGCAGTTCTTC. The whole variable domain, filled in from reference TRBV18 and TRBJ2-1, reads NAGVMQNPRHLVRRRGQEARLRCSPMKGHSHVYWYRQLPEEGLKFMVYLQKENIIDESGMPKERFSAEFPKEGPSILRIQQVVRGDSAAYFCASSPKGGGSYNEQFFGPGTRLTVL.